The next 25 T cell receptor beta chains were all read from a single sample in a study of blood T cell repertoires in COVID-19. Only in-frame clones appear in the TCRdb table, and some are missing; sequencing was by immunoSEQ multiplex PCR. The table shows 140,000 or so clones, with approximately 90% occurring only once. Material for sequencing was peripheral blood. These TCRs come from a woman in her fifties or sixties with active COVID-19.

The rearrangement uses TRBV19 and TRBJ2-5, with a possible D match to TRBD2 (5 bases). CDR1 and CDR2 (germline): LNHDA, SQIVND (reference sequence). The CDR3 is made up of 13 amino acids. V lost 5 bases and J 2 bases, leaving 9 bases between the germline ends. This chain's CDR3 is CASSFAGQETQYF. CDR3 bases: TGTGCCAGTAGTTTTGCGGGTCAAGAGACCCAGTACTTC. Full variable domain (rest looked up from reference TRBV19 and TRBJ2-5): DGGITQSPKYLFRKEGQNVTLSCEQNLNHDAMYWYRQDPGQGLRLIYYSQIVNDFQKGDIAEGYSVSREKKESFPLTVTSAQKNPTAFYLCASSFAGQETQYFGPGTRLLVL.

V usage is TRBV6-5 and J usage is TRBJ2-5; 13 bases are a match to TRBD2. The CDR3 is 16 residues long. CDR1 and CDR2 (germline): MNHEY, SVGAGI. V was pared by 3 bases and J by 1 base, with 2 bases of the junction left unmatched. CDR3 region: CASSYGLAGVQETQYF. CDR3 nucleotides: TGTGCCAGCAGTTATGGACTAGCGGGAGTCCAAGAGACCCAGTACTTC.

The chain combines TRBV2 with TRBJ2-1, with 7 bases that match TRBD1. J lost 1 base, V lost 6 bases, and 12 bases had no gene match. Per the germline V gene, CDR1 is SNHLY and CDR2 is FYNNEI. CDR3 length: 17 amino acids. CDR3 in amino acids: CASRAFGTDGSYNEQFF. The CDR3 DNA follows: TGTGCCAGCAGAGCCTTCGGGACAGATGGGTCCTACAATGAGCAGTTCTTC.

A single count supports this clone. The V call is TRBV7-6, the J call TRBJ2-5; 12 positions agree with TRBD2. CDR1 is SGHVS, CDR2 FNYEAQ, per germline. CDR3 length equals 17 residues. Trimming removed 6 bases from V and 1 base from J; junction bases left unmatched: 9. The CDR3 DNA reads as TGTGCCAGCAGTCGAATGACTAGCGGGAGTACCCAAGAGACCCAGTACTTC. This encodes CASSRMTSGSTQETQYF.

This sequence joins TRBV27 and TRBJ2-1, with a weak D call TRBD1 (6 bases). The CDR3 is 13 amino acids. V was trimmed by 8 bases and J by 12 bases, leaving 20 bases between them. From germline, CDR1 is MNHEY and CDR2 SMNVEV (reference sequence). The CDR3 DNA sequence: TGTGCCAGCCGTCGCGAGGGGACAAGGAGGCAGTTCTTC. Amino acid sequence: CASRREGTRRQFF.

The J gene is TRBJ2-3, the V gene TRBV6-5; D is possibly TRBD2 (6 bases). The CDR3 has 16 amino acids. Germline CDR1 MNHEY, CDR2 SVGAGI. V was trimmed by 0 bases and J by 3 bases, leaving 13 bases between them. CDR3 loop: CASSYSSGLPTDTQYF. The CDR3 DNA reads TGTGCCAGCAGTTACTCTTCGGGACTTCCAACAGATACGCAGTATTTT.

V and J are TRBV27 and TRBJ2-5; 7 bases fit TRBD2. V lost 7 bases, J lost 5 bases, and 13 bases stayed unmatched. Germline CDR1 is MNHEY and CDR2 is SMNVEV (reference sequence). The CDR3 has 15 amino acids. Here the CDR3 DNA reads TGTGCCAGCACCACCCTGGGGGGGTCGAGGGAGACCCAGTACTTC. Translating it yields CASTTLGGSRETQYF.

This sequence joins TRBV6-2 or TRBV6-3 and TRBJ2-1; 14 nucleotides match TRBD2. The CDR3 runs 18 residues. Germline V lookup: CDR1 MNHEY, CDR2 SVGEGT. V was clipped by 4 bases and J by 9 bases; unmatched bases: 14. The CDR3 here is CASSSGGQTSGREGEQFF. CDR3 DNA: TGTGCCAGCAGTTCCGGGGGGCAGACTAGCGGGAGGGAAGGTGAGCAGTTCTTC.

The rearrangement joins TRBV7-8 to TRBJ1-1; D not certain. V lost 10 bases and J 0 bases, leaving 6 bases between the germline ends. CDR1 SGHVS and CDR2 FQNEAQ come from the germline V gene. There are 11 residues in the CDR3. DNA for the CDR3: TGTGCCACCATAGTGAACACTGAAGCTTTCTTT. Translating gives CATIVNTEAFF.

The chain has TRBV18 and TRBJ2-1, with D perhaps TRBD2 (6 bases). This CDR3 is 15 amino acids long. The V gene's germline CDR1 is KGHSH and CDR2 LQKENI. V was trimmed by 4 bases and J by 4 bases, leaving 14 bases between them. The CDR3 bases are TGTGCCAGCTCACGGACTAAGACCGGGTACAATGAGCAGTTCTTC. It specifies CASSRTKTGYNEQFF.

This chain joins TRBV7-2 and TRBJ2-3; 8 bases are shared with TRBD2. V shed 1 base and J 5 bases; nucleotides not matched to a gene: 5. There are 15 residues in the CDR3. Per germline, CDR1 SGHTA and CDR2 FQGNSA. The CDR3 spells CASSLGSGRGDTQYF. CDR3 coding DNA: TGTGCCAGCAGCTTAGGCAGCGGGAGAGGAGATACGCAGTATTTT.

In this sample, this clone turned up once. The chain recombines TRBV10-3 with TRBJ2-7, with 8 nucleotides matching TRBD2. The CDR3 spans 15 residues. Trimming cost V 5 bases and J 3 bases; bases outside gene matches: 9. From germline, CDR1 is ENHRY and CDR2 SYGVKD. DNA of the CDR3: TGTGCCATCAGTCCCGGGACTAGGAGGGGCTACGAGCAGTACTTC. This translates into CAISPGTRRGYEQYF.

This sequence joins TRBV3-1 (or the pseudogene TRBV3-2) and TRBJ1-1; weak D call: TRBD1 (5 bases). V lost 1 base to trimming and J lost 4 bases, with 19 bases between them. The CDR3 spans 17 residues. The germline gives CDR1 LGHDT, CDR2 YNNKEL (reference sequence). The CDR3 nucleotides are TGTGCCAGCAGCCAAGCCTACATCCAGGGAAGGAGCACTGAAGCTTTCTTT. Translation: CASSQAYIQGRSTEAFF.

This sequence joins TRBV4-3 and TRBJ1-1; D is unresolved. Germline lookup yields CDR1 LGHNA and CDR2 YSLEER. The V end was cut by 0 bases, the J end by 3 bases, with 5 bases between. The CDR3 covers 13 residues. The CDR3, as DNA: TGCGCCAGCAGCCAAGATGGGCACACTGAAGCTTTCTTT. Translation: CASSQDGHTEAFF.

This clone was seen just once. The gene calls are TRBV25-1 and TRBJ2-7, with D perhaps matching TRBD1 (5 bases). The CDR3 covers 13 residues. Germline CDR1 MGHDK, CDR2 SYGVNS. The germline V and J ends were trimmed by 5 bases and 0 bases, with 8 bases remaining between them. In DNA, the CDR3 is TGTGCCAGCAGTAGGGGTCACTCCTACGAGCAGTACTTC. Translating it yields CASSRGHSYEQYF.

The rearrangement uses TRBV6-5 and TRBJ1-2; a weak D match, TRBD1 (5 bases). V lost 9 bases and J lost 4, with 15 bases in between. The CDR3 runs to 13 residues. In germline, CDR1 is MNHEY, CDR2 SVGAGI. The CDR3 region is CASWGGMAYGYTF. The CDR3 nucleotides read TGTGCCAGTTGGGGGGGAATGGCCTATGGCTACACCTTC.

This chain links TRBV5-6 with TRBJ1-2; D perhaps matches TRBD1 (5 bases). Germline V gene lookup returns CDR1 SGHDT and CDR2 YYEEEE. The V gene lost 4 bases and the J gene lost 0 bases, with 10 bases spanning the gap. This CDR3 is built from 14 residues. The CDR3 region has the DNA TGTGCCAGCAGCAGGGGAGGGGCTAACTATGGCTACACCTTC. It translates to CASSRGGANYGYTF.

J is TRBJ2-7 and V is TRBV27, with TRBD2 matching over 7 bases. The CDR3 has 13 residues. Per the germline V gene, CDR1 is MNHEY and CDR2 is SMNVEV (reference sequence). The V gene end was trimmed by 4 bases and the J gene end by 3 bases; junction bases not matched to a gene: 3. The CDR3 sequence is CASSYTSDYEQYF. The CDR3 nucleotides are TGTGCCAGCAGTTATACTAGCGACTACGAGCAGTACTTC.

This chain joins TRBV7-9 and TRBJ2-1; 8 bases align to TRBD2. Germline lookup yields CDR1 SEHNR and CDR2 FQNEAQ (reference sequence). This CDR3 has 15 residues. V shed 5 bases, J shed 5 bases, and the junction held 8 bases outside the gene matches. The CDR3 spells CASSLGLVIDNEQFF. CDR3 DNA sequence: TGTGCCAGCAGCCTGGGACTAGTTATCGACAATGAGCAGTTCTTC.

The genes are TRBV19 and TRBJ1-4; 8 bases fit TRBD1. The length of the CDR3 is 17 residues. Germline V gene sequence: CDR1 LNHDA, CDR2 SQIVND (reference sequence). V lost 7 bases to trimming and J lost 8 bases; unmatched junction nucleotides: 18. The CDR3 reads CASKRTGRVGTVEKLFF. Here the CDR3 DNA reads TGTGCCAGTAAAAGGACAGGGCGCGTGGGGACAGTAGAAAAACTGTTTTTT.

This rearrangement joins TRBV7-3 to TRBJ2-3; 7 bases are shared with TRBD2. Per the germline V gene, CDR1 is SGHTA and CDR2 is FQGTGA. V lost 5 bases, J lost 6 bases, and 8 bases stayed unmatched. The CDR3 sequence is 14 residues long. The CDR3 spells CASSLRLAGDTQYF. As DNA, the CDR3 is TGTGCCAGCAGCCTCAGACTAGCAGGGGATACGCAGTATTTT.

CDR3: CASSLSRQPQHF. CDR3 DNA sequence: TGTGCCAGCAGTTTATCTCGTCAGCCCCAGCATTTT. The chain carries TRBV28 and TRBJ1-5; D not certain. This CDR3 has 12 residues. V was shortened by 1 base and J by 6 bases, with 4 bases between the two germline ends. Germline V gene lookup returns CDR1 MDHEN and CDR2 SYDVKM.

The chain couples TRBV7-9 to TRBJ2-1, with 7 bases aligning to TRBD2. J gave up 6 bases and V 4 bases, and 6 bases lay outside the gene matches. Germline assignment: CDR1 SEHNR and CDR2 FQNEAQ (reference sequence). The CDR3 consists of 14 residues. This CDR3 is CASSWTRASNEQFF. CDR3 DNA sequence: TGTGCCAGCAGCTGGACTAGGGCTAGCAATGAGCAGTTCTTC. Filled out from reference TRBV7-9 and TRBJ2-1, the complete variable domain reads DTGVSQNPRHKITKRGQNVTFRCDPISEHNRLYWYRQTLGQGPEFLTYFQNEAQLEKSRLLSDRFSAERPKGSFSTLEIQRTEQGDSAMYLCASSWTRASNEQFFGPGTRLTVL.

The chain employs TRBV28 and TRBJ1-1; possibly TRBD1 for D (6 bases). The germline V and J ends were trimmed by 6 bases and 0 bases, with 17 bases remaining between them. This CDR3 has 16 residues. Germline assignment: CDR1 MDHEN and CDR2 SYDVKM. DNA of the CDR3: TGTGCCAGCAGCAAGCCCCTGGGACAATTGAACACTGAAGCTTTCTTT. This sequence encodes CASSKPLGQLNTEAFF. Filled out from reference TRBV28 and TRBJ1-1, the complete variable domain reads DVKVTQSSRYLVKRTGEKVFLECVQDMDHENMFWYRQDPGLGLRLIYFSYDVKMKEKGDIPEGYSVSREKKERFSLILESASTNQTSMYLCASSKPLGQLNTEAFFGQGTRLTVV.

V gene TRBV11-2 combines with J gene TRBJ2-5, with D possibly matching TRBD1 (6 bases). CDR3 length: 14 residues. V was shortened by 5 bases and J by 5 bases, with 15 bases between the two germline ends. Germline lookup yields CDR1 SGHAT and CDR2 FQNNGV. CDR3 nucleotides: TGTGCCAGCAGCCGAGGTGGGGGCCCGGAGACCCAGTACTTC. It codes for CASSRGGGPETQYF.